This T cell receptor (beta chain) was observed in a study of blood T cells in healthy people across ages. Study-level points and caveats: In these data, TCR beta diversity tracked strongly with naive T cell percentage.

Donor samples were obtained from healthy Caucasian individuals from Russia, aged 6 to 90. Points on this clonotype: Its target is unknown.

The authors ran a second PCR of roughly 6 to 12 cycles using a sample-barcoded 5' primer and a J-beta primer mix. TCRdb fed the 5' RACE reads into MiXCR, producing one record per CDR3 protein. This table has some 920,000 distinct CDR3 sequences, roughly 50% appearing once. Germline CDR1 reads DFQATT; CDR2 reads SNEGSKA (reference sequence). CDR3 length equals 14 residues. Trimming removed 0 bases at V and 1 base at J, with 7 bases between. This chain connects TRBV20-1 to TRBJ1-5; D possibly corresponds to TRBD1 (5 bases). The material sequenced was blood. The clonotype originates from a woman aged 55 to 70 in good health. The CDR3 is CSAREGESNQPQHF. Here the CDR3 DNA reads TGCAGTGCTAGAGAAGGGGAAAGCAATCAGCCCCAGCATTTT.